Following are 20 T cell receptor beta chains from one sample sequenced in a study of T cells in Graves' hyperthyroidism and ophthalmopathy. Authors of the study amplified TCR beta CDR3 regions from RNA transcripts. Using the HTBI primer set, a first-round RT-PCR was run on the TCR CDR3. In TCRdb, the multiplex PCR reads were re-called with MiXCR into one record per CDR3 protein. Among 400,000 or so distinct CDR3 sequences listed, around 15% were seen once. The sample taken for sequencing was blood. The receptors shown here come from a man aged 50 to 59 with Graves' ophthalmopathy.

The chain is built from TRBV19 and TRBJ1-2; D unresolved. The germline V gene encodes CDR1 LNHDA and CDR2 SQIVND (reference sequence). CDR3 size: 15 residues. V gave up 2 bases and J gave up 5 bases, with 15 bases separating them. The CDR3 reads CASSILGRSTYGYTF. CDR3 nucleotide sequence: TGTGCCAGTAGTATACTCGGACGGTCTACGTATGGCTACACCTTC.

This clonotype has only a few counts. The rearrangement uses TRBV30 and TRBJ1-1; TRBD1 agrees at 7 bases. Looked up from germline, CDR1 is GTSNPN and CDR2 is SVGIG (reference sequence). J was trimmed by 6 bases and V by 6 bases; bases with no gene match: 16. The CDR3 covers 15 residues. The CDR3 coding sequence is TGTGCCTGTCGAACTACAGGGGCGCCTGGCGCTGAAGCTTTCTTT. As protein: CACRTTGAPGAEAFF.

This sequence joins TRBV6-5 and TRBJ1-3; the D is unclear. CDR1 is MNHEY, CDR2 SVGAGI, per germline. V was cut by 4 bases and J by 1 base, with 11 bases left in between. The CDR3 sequence is 15 residues long. Here the CDR3 DNA reads TGTGCCAGCAGTTTAACCGAGACGTCTGGAAACACCATATATTTT. Protein product: CASSLTETSGNTIYF.

This clonotype has only a few counts. The rearrangement links TRBV30 to TRBJ2-2, with 11 bases that match TRBD1. The germline CDR1 and CDR2 sequences are GTSNPN and SVGIG (reference sequence). The CDR3 is made up of 15 amino acids. V shed 8 bases and J 1 base; nucleotides not matched to a gene: 6. The CDR3 here is CALGTGGKNTGELFF. CDR3 nucleotide sequence: TGTGCCCTTGGGACAGGGGGGAAGAACACCGGGGAGCTGTTTTTT.

This clonotype was seen ten or more times. The chain recombines TRBV3-1 with TRBJ1-2, with D unresolved. This CDR3 region has 15 residues. CDR1 is LGHDT, CDR2 YNNKEL, per germline (reference sequence). V shed 0 bases and J shed 4 bases, with 12 bases lying between them. CDR3 sequence (DNA): TGTGCCAGCAGCCAAGATCTTCCAGGTCTCTATGGCTACACCTTC. Its translation: CASSQDLPGLYGYTF.

The table lists this clonotype with a few counts. This chain joins TRBV6-1 and TRBJ2-5, with D perhaps matching TRBD1 (6 bases). V dropped 4 bases and J dropped 2 bases, with 11 bases sitting between them. Germline CDR1 reads MNHNS; CDR2 reads SASEGT. The CDR3 loop spans 14 amino acids. The CDR3 nucleotides are TGTGCCAGCAGTGGACTGACAGGACAAGAGACCCAGTACTTC. As protein: CASSGLTGQETQYF.

There are many counts of this clonotype. This rearrangement joins TRBV20-1 to TRBJ2-5; no clear D gene. Germline V CDR1 and CDR2: DFQATT, SNEGSKA (reference sequence). Trimming took off 2 bases at V and 5 bases at J, with 12 bases between the two ends. This CDR3 is 13 amino acids long. The CDR3 here is CSARLALRETQYF. CDR3 DNA: TGCAGTGCTAGATTGGCATTGAGGGAGACCCAGTACTTC.

This clonotype was detected a few times. This chain uses TRBV19 with TRBJ2-2; D gene unclear. This CDR3 is 15 amino acids long. From germline, CDR1 is LNHDA and CDR2 SQIVND (reference sequence). V was pared by 2 bases and J by 6 bases, with 13 bases between. The CDR3 protein is CASSILKAGAGELFF. DNA for the CDR3: TGTGCCAGTAGTATACTCAAGGCTGGCGCCGGGGAGCTGTTTTTT.

This clonotype was seen a handful of times. This could be a read error, since a much larger clone is one nucleotide away. The CDR3 bases are TGCGCCAGCAGTGAAGCGGGACACCCGGGGGAGACCCAGTACTTC. Its protein product is CASSEAGHPGETQYF. This sequence joins TRBV10-1 and TRBJ2-5; D might be TRBD2 (7 bases). The V end lost 3 bases, the J end lost 5 bases, and 16 bases lay between the germline ends. The CDR3 has 15 amino acids. CDR1 and CDR2 from the germline V gene are WNHNN and SYGVQD (reference sequence).

This clonotype came up many times. This rearrangement joins TRBV5-6 to TRBJ1-1, with 11 positions matching TRBD1. Trimming removed 6 bases from V and 6 bases from J; junction bases left unmatched: 13. The CDR3 loop spans 16 amino acids. Per germline, CDR1 SGHDT and CDR2 YYEEEE. CDR3 sequence: CASTRSDRGRGSEAFF. The DNA for the CDR3 is TGTGCCAGCACGAGGTCGGACAGGGGGCGCGGTTCTGAAGCTTTCTTT.

The table lists this clonotype with a few counts. The chain joins TRBV7-2 to TRBJ1-1; TRBD1 matches at 7 bases. The CDR3 loop spans 14 amino acids. The germline V gene has CDR1 SGHTA and CDR2 FQGNSA. V shed 4 bases and J 3 bases; nucleotides not matched to a gene: 5. The CDR3 DNA is TGTGCCAGCAGCTCACACACAGGGGACACTGAAGCTTTCTTT. The encoded protein is CASSSHTGDTEAFF.

This clonotype has at least ten counts. The rearrangement links TRBV12-5 to TRBJ2-2; D remains unclear. Germline CDR1 and CDR2: LGHNT and FRNRAP. The V end lost 6 bases, the J end lost 2 bases, and 13 bases lay between the germline ends. The CDR3 spans 15 residues. The chain's CDR3 is CASGHTGLNTGELFF. The CDR3 DNA reads as TGTGCTAGTGGCCATACGGGTCTCAACACCGGGGAGCTGTTTTTT.

A remark on this clonotype: This may be a read error, as it is one base from a much larger clone. The chain has TRBV20-1 and TRBJ2-1; D gene ambiguous. Germline assignment: CDR1 DFQATT and CDR2 SNEGSKA (reference sequence). The CDR3 covers 12 residues. For the CDR3, the DNA is TGCGGTATCGAGGATGCGGACAATGAGCAGTTCTTC. Protein: CGIEDADNEQFF.

Many counts were recorded for this clonotype. This chain uses TRBV11-2 with TRBJ2-3, with unresolved D. V was trimmed by 4 bases and J by 5 bases, leaving 7 bases between them. The CDR3 sequence is 12 residues long. The V gene's germline CDR1 is SGHAT and CDR2 FQNNGV. Here the CDR3 DNA reads TGTGCCAGCAGCTATAAGTTAGATACGCAGTATTTT. Its protein is CASSYKLDTQYF.

Ten or more counts support this clonotype. The J gene is TRBJ1-1, the V gene TRBV19, with a weak D call TRBD1 (6 bases). Germline lookup yields CDR1 LNHDA and CDR2 SQIVND (reference sequence). The CDR3 runs to 18 residues. The ends were cut back, 4 bases at V and 4 bases at J, with 25 bases in the middle. The CDR3 is CASSTQQGIGGSGTEAFF. For the CDR3, the DNA is TGTGCCAGTAGTACCCAACAGGGAATAGGAGGTTCGGGCACTGAAGCTTTCTTT.

The chain combines TRBV20-1 with TRBJ2-1; TRBD2 matches at 10 bases. CDR1 and CDR2 (germline): DFQATT, SNEGSKA (reference sequence). This CDR3 has 15 residues. J was trimmed by 4 bases and V by 0 bases; bases with no gene match: 3. CDR3 sequence: CSAREGLAIYNEQFF. The DNA for the CDR3 is TGCAGTGCTAGAGAGGGACTAGCGATATACAATGAGCAGTTCTTC.

This clonotype was detected ten times or more. The chain links TRBV20-1 to TRBJ2-2; 10 nucleotides match TRBD2. Germline loops: CDR1 DFQATT, CDR2 SNEGSKA (reference sequence). CDR3 length equals 15 residues. Trimming at V came to 0 bases and at J to 6 bases, leaving 4 bases not matched to a gene. DNA for the CDR3: TGCAGTGCTAGAGAAGCGGGAGGGGGGGCCGGGGAGCTGTTTTTT. Encoded protein: CSAREAGGGAGELFF.

This clonotype has at least ten counts. The chain has TRBV27 and TRBJ2-7, with TRBD1 identical over 7 bases. V was clipped by 0 bases and J by 3 bases; unmatched bases: 8. This CDR3 is 16 amino acids long. CDR1 MNHEY and CDR2 SMNVEV come from the germline V gene (reference sequence). The CDR3 loop reads CASSLSQSGQYYEQYF. The CDR3 DNA is TGTGCCAGCAGTTTATCCCAATCGGGACAGTACTACGAGCAGTACTTC.

This clonotype was detected many times. The chain couples TRBV13 to TRBJ2-7, with D hard to call. V lost 5 bases to trimming and J lost 5 bases, with 10 bases between them. The length of the CDR3 is 12 residues. The germline V gene has CDR1 PRHDT and CDR2 FYEKMQ (reference sequence). The CDR3 reads CASSPLLNEQYF. For the CDR3, the DNA is TGTGCCAGCAGCCCCCTCTTGAACGAGCAGTACTTC.

This clonotype was seen at least ten times. This rearrangement joins TRBV20-1 to TRBJ2-7, with 8 bases fitting TRBD1. V lost 6 bases and J lost 2; bases outside the gene matches: 9. CDR3 length: 14 residues. Germline assignment: CDR1 DFQATT and CDR2 SNEGSKA (reference sequence). In nucleotides, the CDR3 is TGCAGTGCCGAAAACAGGGGGGTAACCTACGAGCAGTACTTC. This codes for CSAENRGVTYEQYF.